This TCR beta chain was retrieved from a study of CD8+ T cells in alopecia areata. The wider study: Each of the treated patients was given oral tofacitinib, 5 to 10 mg twice daily, for moderate-to-severe alopecia areata.

Germline CDR1 and CDR2: SGHNT and YYREEE (reference sequence). Trimming pared 0 bases from V and 3 bases from J, leaving 4 bases between. The CDR3 runs 12 residues. The sequencing template was cDNA reverse transcribed from extracted RNA. Libraries were prepared by immunoSEQ multiplex PCR; TCRdb keeps only in-frame clonotypes and omits some of them. The sample holds some 51,000 clones, over 95% seen once. From alopecia areata patients, lesional scalp punch biopsies and peripheral blood were collected. The receptor comes from a human donor with alopecia areata. The J gene is TRBJ2-7, the V gene TRBV5-4; D is unresolved. Sequencing used CD8+ T cells sorted from blood, obtained at week 0. CDR3 amino acids: CASSLGIYEQYF. The CDR3 coding sequence is TGTGCCAGCAGCTTGGGAATCTACGAGCAGTACTTC.